What follows are 30 T cell receptor beta chains derived from one specimen sequenced in a study of Graves' ophthalmopathy and Graves' hyperthyroidism. RNA served as the template for amplifying TCR beta CDR3 regions. First-round RT-PCR with HTBI primers preceded a second-round multiplex PCR. TCRdb used MiXCR to reprocess the multiplex PCR reads, holding one entry per CDR3 protein. The table has roughly 610,000 distinct CDR3 sequences, about a fifth seen once. What was sequenced was peripheral blood. The receptors were sampled from a woman younger than 35 with stable Graves' hyperthyroidism. Some clones in this sample may be carry-over from other donors' samples.

The gene calls are TRBV18 and TRBJ2-2; 11 bases map to TRBD1. The V gene end was trimmed by 8 bases and the J gene end by 2 bases; junction bases not matched to a gene: 4. This CDR3 has 15 residues. The germline gives CDR1 KGHSH, CDR2 LQKENI. The CDR3 DNA reads TGTGCCAGCCCGCGGACAGGGGGCAACACCGGGGAGCTGTTTTTT. Translated: CASPRTGGNTGELFF.

At least ten counts were recorded for this clonotype. Sequence at one end of the junction differs from germline and may be a read error. V and J are TRBV12-3 or TRBV12-4 and TRBJ2-4, with a possible D match to TRBD2 (6 bases). The length of the CDR3 is 14 residues. CDR3 in DNA: TGTGCCAGCAGTTTAGAACTAGCCTACCACATTAAGTACTTC. It codes for CASSLELAYHIKYF.

This clonotype was observed at least ten times. A read error is possible here, since a much larger clone lies one base away. This rearrangement joins TRBV11-2 to TRBJ2-5, with unresolved D. V lost 7 bases and J 5 bases, leaving 8 bases between the germline ends. Germline CDR1 is SGHAT and CDR2 is FQNNGV. The CDR3 length is 11 residues. The CDR3 DNA follows: TGTGCCAGCACCATAGGGGAGACCCAGTACTTC. It yields the protein CASTIGETQYF.

This clonotype was found many times. The V gene is TRBV2, the J gene TRBJ2-2, with 10 positions matching TRBD1. This CDR3 contains 14 residues. J lost 6 bases, V lost 8 bases, and 6 bases had no gene match. Germline V gives CDR1 SNHLY, CDR2 FYNNEI. In DNA form, the CDR3 reads TGTGCCAGCCGCCGACAGGGGGCATCCGGGGAGCTGTTTTTT. Translating it yields CASRRQGASGELFF.

The V gene is TRBV29-1, the J gene TRBJ2-7; tentatively, D is TRBD1 (5 bases). The germline V gene encodes CDR1 SQVTM and CDR2 ANQGSEA. This CDR3 has 11 residues. Trimming removed 4 bases from V and 7 bases from J, with 11 bases in between. CDR3 in DNA: TGCAGCGTTGCAGGGTTTAGAGAGCAGTACTTC. Encoded protein: CSVAGFREQYF.

This clonotype was counted at least ten times. This chain uses TRBV6-1 with TRBJ2-2; 9 bases align to TRBD2. The CDR3 covers 17 residues. V shed 2 bases and J 6 bases; nucleotides not matched to a gene: 10. Germline lookup yields CDR1 MNHNS and CDR2 SASEGT. CDR3 DNA sequence: TGTGCCAGCAGTGAACGTCTAGCGGGAAGTCTAGCCGGGGAGCTGTTTTTT. Protein sequence: CASSERLAGSLAGELFF.

This clonotype has a count of ten or more. This chain links TRBV24-1 with TRBJ2-2; D gene ambiguous. The CDR3 covers 13 residues. Germline V gene data show CDR1 as KGHDR and CDR2 as SFDVKD. Between the trimmed V and J ends, which lost 3 bases and 6 bases, there was a span of 7 bases. Here the CDR3 DNA reads TGTGCCACCAGTGATCCCTCACCCGGGGAGCTGTTTTTT. Translation gives CATSDPSPGELFF.

The chain joins TRBV9 to TRBJ2-5; D is ambiguous. Between the trimmed V and J ends, which lost 0 bases and 4 bases, there was a span of 13 bases. Germline CDR1 and CDR2: SGDLS and YYNGEE. This CDR3 comprises 15 residues. DNA for the CDR3: TGTGCCAGCAGCGTAGCTTTACCCCCCGGAGAGACCCAGTACTTC. It translates to CASSVALPPGETQYF.

This clonotype was observed many times. This chain joins TRBV19 and TRBJ2-7; D remains ambiguous. V was cut by 5 bases and J by 3 bases, with 11 bases left in between. This CDR3 has 13 amino acids. CDR1 LNHDA and CDR2 SQIVND come from the germline V gene (reference sequence). This chain's CDR3 is CASSLRRNYEQYF. The CDR3 nucleotides are TGTGCCAGTAGTCTCCGACGGAACTACGAGCAGTACTTC. The full variable domain, with the rest looked up from reference TRBV19 and TRBJ2-7, is DGGITQSPKYLFRKEGQNVTLSCEQNLNHDAMYWYRQDPGQGLRLIYYSQIVNDFQKGDIAEGYSVSREKKESFPLTVTSAQKNPTAFYLCASSLRRNYEQYFGPGTRLTVT.

The chain links TRBV11-2 to TRBJ1-2; D is uncertain. This CDR3 spans 16 amino acids. CDR1 SGHAT and CDR2 FQNNGV come from the germline V gene. Trimming took off 5 bases at V and 0 bases at J, with 16 bases between the two ends. This chain's CDR3 is CASSPTWEGANYGYTF. CDR3 bases: TGTGCCAGCAGCCCCACGTGGGAGGGAGCTAACTATGGCTACACCTTC.

The chain couples TRBV3-1 to TRBJ2-7; 8 bases match TRBD2. The CDR3 covers 15 residues. V was clipped by 4 bases and J by 2 bases; unmatched bases: 7. Germline values: CDR1 LGHDT, CDR2 YNNKEL (reference sequence). DNA for the CDR3: TGTGCCAGCAGCCTACAGCGGGGACTAGCCTACGAGCAGTACTTC. Translating it yields CASSLQRGLAYEQYF.

This clonotype was seen ten or more times. This chain uses TRBV3-1 with TRBJ1-6; tentative D call: TRBD1 (6 bases). Germline V gene lookup returns CDR1 LGHDT and CDR2 YNNKEL (reference sequence). This CDR3 is 15 amino acids long. Between the trimmed V and J ends, which lost 2 bases and 8 bases, there was a span of 13 bases. Here the CDR3 DNA reads TGTGCCAGCAGCCAATTGACAGGAGATGATTCACCCCTCCACTTT. This translates into CASSQLTGDDSPLHF. Based on the CDR3 plus reference TRBV3-1 and TRBJ1-6, the full variable domain is DTAVSQTPKYLVTQMGNDKSIKCEQNLGHDTMYWYKQDSKKFLKIMFSYNNKELIINETVPNRFSPKSPDKAHLNLHINSLELGDSAVYFCASSQLTGDDSPLHFGNGTRLTVT.

Many counts were recorded for this clonotype. The rearrangement links TRBV28 to TRBJ2-7, with 8 bases aligning to TRBD2. Germline trimming cut 10 bases from V and 7 bases from J; bases unmatched to any gene: 12. CDR1 and CDR2 from the germline V gene are MDHEN and SYDVKM. The CDR3 loop spans 13 amino acids. This chain's CDR3 is CATRSGARLEQYF. CDR3 nucleotides: TGTGCCACCCGTAGCGGGGCGCGCCTTGAGCAGTACTTC.

The J gene is TRBJ1-2, the V gene TRBV7-3; 8 positions agree with TRBD1. The CDR3 is made up of 14 amino acids. CDR1 and CDR2 (germline): SGHTA, FQGTGA. V dropped 5 bases and J dropped 8; count of bases not matched to a gene: 10. The CDR3, as DNA: TGTGCCAGCAGCCCTGACAGGGGTTTTGGAGGCTACACCTTC. This gives the protein CASSPDRGFGGYTF.

V usage is TRBV28 and J usage is TRBJ2-7; D might be TRBD1 or TRBD2, each matching 5 bases. This CDR3 contains 14 residues. Germline V gene lookup returns CDR1 MDHEN and CDR2 SYDVKM. The germline V and J ends were trimmed by 6 bases and 4 bases, with 16 bases remaining between them. The CDR3 here is CASSYRDGKYEQYF. The CDR3 coding sequence is TGTGCCAGCAGCTACCGGGACGGAAAGTACGAGCAGTACTTC.

Many counts were recorded for this clonotype. The chain carries TRBV5-1 and TRBJ2-2; D is possibly TRBD1 or TRBD2 (5 bases each). Germline values: CDR1 SGHRS, CDR2 YFSETQ. V was trimmed by 2 bases and J by 2 bases, leaving 10 bases between them. CDR3 size: 15 residues. CDR3 loop: CASSFRDHNTGELFF. CDR3 nucleotides: TGCGCCAGCAGCTTCCGGGACCACAACACCGGGGAGCTGTTTTTT.

This clonotype was observed at least ten times. CDR3 residues: CASSYSAGTEAFF. DNA for the CDR3: TGTGCCAGCAGTTACTCCGCGGGTACTGAAGCTTTCTTT. The rearrangement links TRBV6-5 to TRBJ1-1; D is unresolved. V was shortened by 0 bases and J by 5 bases, with 7 bases between the two germline ends. The CDR3 has 13 amino acids. Germline loops: CDR1 MNHEY, CDR2 SVGAGI.

Only a few counts were recorded for this clonotype. V usage is TRBV25-1 and J usage is TRBJ2-6; D is uncertain. V lost 1 base to trimming and J lost 0 bases, with 7 bases between them. In germline, CDR1 is MGHDK, CDR2 SYGVNS. The CDR3 consists of 16 residues. As DNA, the CDR3 is TGTGCCAGCAGTGAATCGGAAAACTCTGGGGCCAACGTCCTGACTTTC. The encoded protein is CASSESENSGANVLTF.

This clonotype has more than one count but fewer than ten. The chain uses TRBV4-3 and TRBJ2-5, with a weak D call TRBD1 (6 bases). The CDR3 consists of 15 residues. Trimming cost V 1 base and J 5 bases, with 14 bases left between them. In germline, CDR1 is LGHNA, CDR2 YSLEER. Written as DNA, the CDR3 is TGCGCCAGCAGCCAAGCAGGGGCTTTTGGGGAGACCCAGTACTTC. Amino acid sequence: CASSQAGAFGETQYF.

At least ten counts were recorded for this clonotype. The chain recombines TRBV6-1 with TRBJ1-1, with D unresolved. Per the germline V gene, CDR1 is MNHNS and CDR2 is SASEGT. The length of the CDR3 is 14 residues. The V and J ends lost 2 bases and 1 base respectively, with 8 bases between them. CDR3 in amino acids: CASSERPRNTEAFF. Written as DNA, the CDR3 is TGTGCCAGCAGTGAAAGGCCCAGGAACACTGAAGCTTTCTTT.

This clonotype was detected once. The chain carries TRBV27 and TRBJ2-4; perhaps TRBD1 as D (6 bases). The J call may be faulty, since TRBJ1-2 better matches the DNA end. The CDR3 is 13 amino acids. Germline V gene sequence: CDR1 MNHEY, CDR2 SMNVEV (reference sequence). CDR3 residues: CASGFVRGYGYTF. The CDR3 nucleotides are TGTGCCAGCGGGTTCGTCAGGGGATATGGCTACACCTTC.

Regarding this clonotype: A much bigger clone sits one base away, suggesting this may be a read error. The chain employs TRBV7-6 and TRBJ2-5; no reliable D call. Per germline, CDR1 SGHVS and CDR2 FNYEAQ. The germline V and J ends were trimmed by 5 bases and 5 bases, with 9 bases remaining between them. The CDR3 runs 12 residues. CDR3 coding DNA: TGTGCCAGCAGCGGATGCAGGGAGACCCAGTACTTC. This sequence encodes CASSGCRETQYF.

The chain couples TRBV13 to TRBJ2-5; D might be TRBD2 (7 bases). This CDR3 contains 15 residues. V shed 3 bases and J shed 5 bases, with 16 bases lying between them. CDR1 is PRHDT, CDR2 FYEKMQ, per germline (reference sequence). The CDR3: CASSFRGAPGETQYF. The DNA for the CDR3 is TGTGCCAGCAGCTTTCGGGGGGCCCCCGGGGAGACCCAGTACTTC.

This clonotype was seen many times. This rearrangement joins TRBV25-1 to TRBJ1-2, with D tentatively TRBD1 (5 bases). V lost 3 bases, J lost 6 bases, and 20 bases lay in between. Germline CDR1 reads MGHDK; CDR2 reads SYGVNS. This CDR3 region has 16 residues. The CDR3 DNA reads as TGTGCCAGCAGTGAGATAGGGGCGGCAGAAAGGGATGGCTACACCTTC. Amino acids: CASSEIGAAERDGYTF.

A note on this clonotype: A much larger clone is a single base away; this may be a read error. The CDR3 carries no conserved terminal phenylalanine or tryptophan, so it likely arises from a read error. This chain uses TRBV12-3 or TRBV12-4 with TRBJ1-5, with TRBD1 matching 7 bases. The length of the CDR3 is 16 residues. The V gene end was trimmed by 5 bases and the J gene end by 4 bases; junction bases not matched to a gene: 11. CDR3 sequence reads: CASSPIDRERNQPQHL. The CDR3 coding sequence is TGTGCCAGCAGTCCAATAGACAGGGAAAGAAATCAGCCCCAGCATTTG.

The DNA for the CDR3 is TGTGCCAGCAGCACACACGGGGGGGACACTGAAGCTTTCTTT. This codes for CASSTHGGDTEAFF. The chain joins TRBV12-3 or TRBV12-4 to TRBJ1-1, with D possibly being TRBD1 (5 bases). The CDR3 is 14 amino acids. Between the trimmed V and J ends, which lost 6 bases and 3 bases, there was a span of 14 bases.

This chain connects TRBV27 to TRBJ1-1, with D perhaps matching TRBD1 (5 bases). Germline CDR1 is MNHEY and CDR2 is SMNVEV (reference sequence). V shed 0 bases and J shed 5 bases, with 13 bases lying between them. There are 15 residues in the CDR3. The CDR3 DNA follows: TGTGCCAGCAGTTTATCCGTTGGGGGAGGGACTGAAGCTTTCTTT. Translating it yields CASSLSVGGGTEAFF.

V usage is TRBV6-1 and J usage is TRBJ1-6, with D perhaps TRBD1 (5 bases). Germline CDR1 and CDR2: MNHNS and SASEGT. Trimming left V 6 bases short and J 11 bases short, with 14 bases between. This CDR3 has 13 amino acids. CDR3 region: CASRGLEATPLHF. The CDR3 DNA reads TGTGCCAGCAGGGGACTGGAAGCGACACCCCTCCACTTT.

This clonotype was seen more than once but under ten times. The rearrangement uses TRBV12-3 or TRBV12-4 and TRBJ1-1, with 7 bases matching TRBD1. This CDR3 comprises 15 residues. V lost 5 bases to trimming and J lost 2 bases; unmatched junction nucleotides: 8. Here the CDR3 reads CASSDTGTANTEAFF. As DNA, the CDR3 is TGTGCCAGCAGTGACACCGGGACAGCAAACACTGAAGCTTTCTTT.

This clonotype was detected many times. The chain is built from TRBV30 and TRBJ1-1, with D perhaps matching TRBD1 (5 bases). The CDR3 runs 13 residues. Per the germline V gene, CDR1 is GTSNPN and CDR2 is SVGIG (reference sequence). V lost 5 bases, J lost 2 bases, and 12 bases lay in between. CDR3 region: CAWVQAPNTEAFF. The CDR3 region has the DNA TGTGCCTGGGTACAGGCACCAAACACTGAAGCTTTCTTT. Drawing the rest from reference TRBV30 and TRBJ1-1, the complete variable domain is SQTIHQWPATLVQPVGSPLSLECTVEGTSNPNLYWYRQAAGRGLQLLFYSVGIGQISSEVPQNLSASRPQDRQFILSSKKLLLSDSGFYLCAWVQAPNTEAFFGQGTRLTVV.